These 23 T cell receptor beta chains share one sample of origin, sequenced in a study of long-term antiretroviral therapy in people with HIV (dated 2022 in TCRdb). The immunoSEQ hsTCRB v3.0 assay was used at survey level resolution to sequence the TRB variable region. The clones in this table, taken by TCRdb from immuneACCESS, are in-frame only. Not every clone is retained; where verified, under half of the shortfall comes from an unresolved V gene, and the cause of the rest is unknown. This sample has tens of thousands of clones in its table, and 65% to 90% of those were observed once. The ten largest clonotypes hold approximately 14% of the sample. The material sequenced was unsorted PBMCs, taken 0.3 years after starting antiretroviral therapy. These receptors were collected from a man younger than 35 with HIV.

This CDR3 reads CSVVRDRGEKLFF. The CDR3 region has the DNA TGCAGCGTTGTGCGGGACAGAGGTGAAAAACTGTTTTTT. The chain links TRBV29-1 to TRBJ1-4, with 7 bases matching TRBD1. The CDR3 spans 13 residues. CDR1 SQVTM and CDR2 ANQGSEA come from the germline V gene. V gave up 4 bases and J gave up 7 bases; unmatched junction bases: 6.

V and J are TRBV7-6 and TRBJ2-3; D perhaps matches TRBD1 (5 bases). Trimming shortened V by 1 base and J by 0 bases, and 11 bases separated the two germline ends. Germline V gene data show CDR1 as SGHVS and CDR2 as FNYEAQ. The CDR3 has 16 residues. The DNA for the CDR3 is TGTGCCAGCAGCTTAGGGGGCCCCACTAGCACAGATACGCAGTATTTT. The encoded protein is CASSLGGPTSTDTQYF.

This chain joins TRBV2 and TRBJ2-5, with D unresolved. The germline CDR1 and CDR2 sequences are SNHLY and FYNNEI. The V and J ends lost 3 bases and 0 bases respectively, with 8 bases between them. The CDR3 runs 14 residues. This CDR3 reads CASSDQQYQETQYF. Written as DNA, the CDR3 is TGTGCCAGCAGTGATCAGCAGTACCAAGAGACCCAGTACTTC.

The CDR3 bases are TGTGCCAGCAGCCCTCCCGACAGGGGGCTGAACACTGAAGCTTTCTTT. The encoded protein is CASSPPDRGLNTEAFF. J is TRBJ1-1 and V is TRBV5-6; TRBD1 matches 10 bases. Germline loops: CDR1 SGHDT, CDR2 YYEEEE. The CDR3 contains 16 residues. After removal of 4 bases from V and 0 bases from J, the junction contained 6 bases not matched to a gene. Full variable domain (rest looked up from reference TRBV5-6 and TRBJ1-1): DAGVTQSPTHLIKTRGQQVTLRCSPKSGHDTVSWYQQALGQGPQFIFQYYEEEERQRGNFPDRFSGHQFPNYSSELNVNALLLGDSALYLCASSPPDRGLNTEAFFGQGTRLTVV.

The chain couples TRBV10-3 to TRBJ1-1, with 8 bases lining up with TRBD1. After removal of 4 bases from V and 3 bases from J, the junction contained 4 bases not matched to a gene. The CDR3 is made up of 14 amino acids. Germline V gene lookup returns CDR1 ENHRY and CDR2 SYGVKD. The CDR3 region is CAISGDRRDTEAFF. The CDR3 region has the DNA TGTGCCATCAGTGGGGACAGGAGGGACACTGAAGCTTTCTTT.

The CDR3 DNA is TGCGCCAGCAGCCAAGATAGGGCAGGGAGCTCCTACGAGCAGTACTTC. It specifies CASSQDRAGSSYEQYF. V gene TRBV4-1 combines with J gene TRBJ2-7; tentatively, D is TRBD1 or TRBD2 (5 bases each). CDR1 is MGHRA, CDR2 YSYEKL, per germline. The length of the CDR3 is 16 residues. Trimming pared 0 bases from V and 0 bases from J, leaving 12 bases between.

The chain employs TRBV4-1 and TRBJ2-5; 13 bases map to TRBD2. The CDR3 totals 15 residues. Germline-derived CDR1 and CDR2 are MGHRA and YSYEKL. V lost 7 bases, J lost 5 bases, and 7 bases stayed unmatched. As DNA, the CDR3 is TGCGCCAGCACCCCGACTAGCGGGGGGTTGGAGACCCAGTACTTC. It translates to CASTPTSGGLETQYF.

The chain combines TRBV30 with TRBJ1-1, with D possibly being TRBD1 (5 bases). The CDR3 loop spans 14 amino acids. Trimming pared 5 bases from V and 3 bases from J, leaving 16 bases between. The germline V gene encodes CDR1 GTSNPN and CDR2 SVGIG (reference sequence). CDR3 nucleotides: TGTGCCTGGGGGGCCCCCCCCGGGTACACTGAAGCTTTCTTT. It translates to CAWGAPPGYTEAFF.

This clone was seen a single time. The chain carries TRBV6-5 and TRBJ2-1; TRBD1 matches at 7 bases. CDR3 size: 14 residues. V lost 2 bases and J lost 5; bases outside the gene matches: 3. Germline loops: CDR1 MNHEY, CDR2 SVGAGI. CDR3 coding DNA: TGTGCCAGCAGTTACACGACAGGGAACAATGAGCAGTTCTTC. Translating it yields CASSYTTGNNEQFF.

This chain connects TRBV11-2 to TRBJ1-2; a possible D gene is TRBD1 (5 bases). V lost 5 bases and J lost 1, with 17 bases in between. CDR3 size: 16 residues. Germline V gene sequence: CDR1 SGHAT, CDR2 FQNNGV. The CDR3 sequence: CASSPKVREFNYGYTF. The CDR3 coding sequence is TGTGCCAGCAGCCCTAAGGTCAGGGAATTTAACTATGGCTACACCTTC.

This chain joins TRBV29-1 and TRBJ1-2; no firm D call. This CDR3 has 15 residues. V was trimmed by 3 bases and J by 3 bases, leaving 17 bases between them. The V gene's germline CDR1 is SQVTM and CDR2 ANQGSEA. The CDR3 DNA sequence: TGCAGCGTTGATCCTCACGGCGCGGGAGACTATGGCTACACCTTC. The encoded protein is CSVDPHGAGDYGYTF.

This rearrangement joins TRBV7-2 to TRBJ1-1; D is possibly TRBD1 (5 bases). Trimming shortened V by 3 bases and J by 3 bases, and 11 bases separated the two germline ends. The CDR3 has 14 amino acids. In germline, CDR1 is SGHTA, CDR2 FQGNSA. The CDR3 loop reads CASSLVREYTEAFF. The CDR3 DNA follows: TGTGCCAGCAGCTTGGTCAGGGAGTACACTGAAGCTTTCTTT.

V and J are TRBV9 and TRBJ2-7, with D possibly matching TRBD2 (5 bases). Germline lookup yields CDR1 SGDLS and CDR2 YYNGEE. The CDR3 contains 13 residues. Trimming stripped 7 bases from V and 2 bases from J, with 13 bases between. CDR3 region: CASGNGDAYEQYF. The CDR3 coding sequence is TGTGCCAGCGGGAACGGGGATGCCTACGAGCAGTACTTC.

V usage is TRBV5-5 and J usage is TRBJ1-1; possibly TRBD1 for D (5 bases). V was pared by 4 bases and J by 7 bases, with 14 bases between. Germline CDR1 SGHKS, CDR2 YYEKEE (reference sequence). The CDR3 is 13 residues long. The DNA for the CDR3 is TGTGCCAGCAGCATCAACCGGGACTATGAAGCTTTCTTT. Translating it yields CASSINRDYEAFF.

The V and J genes are TRBV19 and TRBJ2-7; TRBD2 agrees at 10 bases. Germline assignment: CDR1 LNHDA and CDR2 SQIVND (reference sequence). V lost 7 bases, J lost 1 base, and 7 bases stayed unmatched. CDR3 length: 15 amino acids. CDR3 sequence: CASTPGSGRSYEQYF. CDR3 DNA: TGTGCCAGTACCCCCGGTAGCGGGAGGTCCTACGAGCAGTACTTC.

The chain combines TRBV6-1 with TRBJ2-7; D may be TRBD1 (5 bases). The V end was cut by 8 bases, the J end by 2 bases, with 13 bases between. The CDR3 has 13 amino acids. Germline CDR1 reads MNHNS; CDR2 reads SASEGT. In DNA, the CDR3 is TGTGCCAGCTGGGGCAGCTTCACCTACGAGCAGTACTTC. As protein: CASWGSFTYEQYF.

The chain uses TRBV7-2 and TRBJ2-7, with 10 bases aligning to TRBD2. The V and J ends lost 5 bases and 0 bases, in that order; junction bases with no gene match: 7. Germline lookup yields CDR1 SGHTA and CDR2 FQGNSA. CDR3 length equals 16 residues. The CDR3 here is CASSLPGLANSYEQYF. The CDR3 nucleotides read TGTGCCAGCAGCCTCCCGGGACTAGCGAACTCCTACGAGCAGTACTTC.

The V gene is TRBV9, the J gene TRBJ2-5; D possibly corresponds to TRBD2 (6 bases). Germline V gene lookup returns CDR1 SGDLS and CDR2 YYNGEE. V was pared by 0 bases and J by 5 bases, with 17 bases between. The CDR3 sequence is 16 residues long. The CDR3 coding sequence is TGTGCCAGCAGCGTAGCAGGATCGCGGGGTCCTGAGACCCAGTACTTC. Translation: CASSVAGSRGPETQYF.

The chain uses TRBV7-9 and TRBJ2-1; TRBD2 matches at 8 bases. The CDR3 extends over 13 amino acids. The germline V gene encodes CDR1 SEHNR and CDR2 FQNEAQ (reference sequence). In DNA form, the CDR3 reads TGTGTCGAGAAGCGGGGGATCTACAATGAGCAGTTCTTC. Translation gives CVEKRGIYNEQFF.

The J gene is TRBJ1-4, the V gene TRBV11-2, with D perhaps matching TRBD1 (5 bases). Germline V gives CDR1 SGHAT, CDR2 FQNNGV. V was cut by 1 base and J by 7 bases, with 13 bases left in between. The length of the CDR3 is 15 residues. The CDR3 is CASSLGQGRGEKLFF. In DNA, the CDR3 is TGTGCCAGCAGCTTAGGGCAGGGACGAGGTGAAAAACTGTTTTTT.

A few counts support this clone. This CDR3 is also generated by other DNA sequences in the sample. The chain is built from TRBV4-1 and TRBJ2-7; a possible D gene is TRBD1 (5 bases). CDR1 and CDR2 (germline): MGHRA, YSYEKL. The CDR3 spans 15 residues. V was trimmed by 0 bases and J by 2 bases, leaving 11 bases between them. CDR3 coding DNA: TGCGCCAGCAGCCAAGATCGCGGCAGGGCCTACGAGCAGTACTTC. Its protein product is CASSQDRGRAYEQYF.

The chain recombines TRBV5-1 with TRBJ1-4; D not resolved. V was trimmed by 0 bases and J by 2 bases, leaving 8 bases between them. Per the germline V gene, CDR1 is SGHRS and CDR2 is YFSETQ. The CDR3 length is 15 residues. CDR3: CASSLDGITNEKLFF. The CDR3 DNA is TGCGCCAGCAGCTTGGATGGGATTACTAATGAAAAACTGTTTTTT.

The rearrangement links TRBV29-1 to TRBJ2-1, with D maybe TRBD2 (6 bases). This CDR3 has 13 amino acids. Germline CDR1 SQVTM, CDR2 ANQGSEA. V dropped 3 bases and J dropped 8 bases, with 14 bases sitting between them. The chain's CDR3 is CSVDRRLGDEQFF. The CDR3 nucleotides are TGCAGCGTTGACCGGAGACTAGGGGATGAGCAGTTCTTC.